The 6 T cell receptor beta chains presented below share a single source sample, sequenced in a study of cytomegalovirus exposure and HLA in healthy donors. The PCR employed 60 Vbeta primers together with 13 Jbeta primers. The repertoire was sequenced with immunoSEQ multiplex PCR; TCRdb's copy has only in-frame clones and lacks some. Here the sample spans about 110,000 clones, just over 15% being singletons. The sequenced sample was PBMCs. Source of these receptors: a woman aged 18-29 years in good health and CMV-seronegative.

This clone was detected only a few times. The DNA of the CDR3 is TGTGCCTGGAGGGAGCCCGGCGGGTACTATGGCTACACCTTC. Translated: CAWREPGGYYGYTF. The chain employs TRBV30 and TRBJ1-2; D unresolved. Trimming took 3 bases from V and 3 from J, leaving 14 bases between them. The CDR3 runs to 14 residues. Germline CDR1 GTSNPN, CDR2 SVGIG (reference sequence). Together with reference TRBV30 and TRBJ1-2, the CDR3 gives the full variable domain: SQTIHQWPATLVQPVGSPLSLECTVEGTSNPNLYWYRQAAGRGLQLLFYSVGIGQISSEVPQNLSASRPQDRQFILSSKKLLLSDSGFYLCAWREPGGYYGYTFGSGTRLTVV.

V usage is TRBV19 and J usage is TRBJ1-6; D uncertain. CDR1 LNHDA and CDR2 SQIVND come from the germline V gene (reference sequence). V lost 3 bases, J lost 9 bases, and 12 bases lay in between. This CDR3 comprises 14 residues. CDR3 region: CASSIGQAGSPLHF. The CDR3 DNA reads TGTGCCAGTAGTATTGGTCAGGCAGGTTCACCCCTCCACTTT.

The sample holds a few counts of this clone. The rearrangement joins TRBV27 to TRBJ1-1; unclear D gene. Trimming cost V 5 bases and J 0 bases, with 13 bases left between them. Germline V gene lookup returns CDR1 MNHEY and CDR2 SMNVEV (reference sequence). This CDR3 is 15 amino acids long. CDR3 coding DNA: TGTGCCAGCAGTCCATCGACAAGAATGAACACTGAAGCTTTCTTT. It codes for CASSPSTRMNTEAFF.

In regard to this clone: One junction end disagrees with the germline gene, perhaps due to a read error. V usage is TRBV28 and J usage is TRBJ2-2; 12 bases fit TRBD2. CDR1 is MDHEN, CDR2 SYDVKM, per germline. The CDR3 is 18 amino acids. CDR3 sequence: CASSLYPRLAGATRELFF. CDR3 DNA: TGTGCCAGCAGTTTATACCCCAGACTAGCGGGGGCCACCCGGGAGCTGTTTTTT.

This clone turned up a few times. The chain combines TRBV6-1 with TRBJ2-7; 8 positions agree with TRBD2. CDR1 is MNHNS and CDR2 is SASEGT in the germline V gene. CDR3 length: 13 residues. The trim removed 6 bases at V and 6 bases at J, leaving 7 bases unmatched. The CDR3 reads CASRTTSVSEQYF. The CDR3 region has the DNA TGTGCCAGCAGGACGACTAGCGTCAGCGAGCAGTACTTC.

V usage is TRBV25-1 and J usage is TRBJ1-1; TRBD1 might be the D (5 bases). Trimming cost V 3 bases and J 6 bases, with 14 bases left between them. Germline V gene lookup returns CDR1 MGHDK and CDR2 SYGVNS. This CDR3 has 14 residues. Here the CDR3 reads CASSDGNPGAEAFF. In DNA form, the CDR3 reads TGTGCCAGCAGTGATGGGAACCCGGGGGCTGAAGCTTTCTTT. Complete variable domain (other parts from reference TRBV25-1 and TRBJ1-1): EADIYQTPRYLVIGTGKKITLECSQTMGHDKMYWYQQDPGMELHLIHYSYGVNSTEKGDLSSESTVSRIRTEHFPLTLESARPSHTSQYLCASSDGNPGAEAFFGQGTRLTVV.